This T cell receptor beta chain derives from a study of neoadjuvant anti-PD-1 for oral cavity cancer. Study-wide background: Nivolumab at 3 mg/kg was mostly given biweekly, three to four doses, pre-surgery.

CDR3 length equals 13 residues. V gave up 6 bases and J gave up 4 bases, with 12 bases separating them. The germline gives CDR1 MNHNS, CDR2 SASEGT. The method was immunoSEQ multiplex PCR; TCRdb's version includes in-frame clones alone and lacks a portion of them. The table shows about 72,000 clones, with around 88% occurring only once. The patients had HPV-negative, locally advanced oral cavity squamous cell carcinoma. No culture or expansion preceded analysis of these blood cells. The chain uses TRBV6-1 and TRBJ1-2, with D perhaps TRBD1 (6 bases). The TCR originated in a person aged 35-79 years with oral cavity squamous cell carcinoma. Sequenced material: PBMCs, taken before nivolumab (anti-PD-1) treatment. The CDR3 loop reads CASRQTGSYGYTF. DNA for the CDR3: TGTGCCAGCAGACAAACAGGGAGCTATGGCTACACCTTC.